This T cell receptor beta chain originates from a study of blood T cell repertoires in COVID-19. Repertoires were generated with immunoSEQ multiplex PCR, while TCRdb's copy carries only in-frame clones and drops some. Of under 250,000 clones detected, 75% to 85% appear once; the ten largest clones hold approximately 9.6%. CDR3 length: 16 residues. The V gene lost 3 bases and the J gene lost 2 bases, with 16 bases spanning the gap. Germline V lookup: CDR1 WNHNN, CDR2 SYGVQD (reference sequence). Study members were between 18 and 89 years old and lived in around 24 US regions. This sequence joins TRBV10-1 and TRBJ1-1; D possibly corresponds to TRBD1 (6 bases). The source material was PBMCs or T cells enriched from blood (not recorded which). This TCR derives from a woman aged 45 to 65 with acute COVID-19. This CDR3 is CASSENYRDGNTEAFF. The CDR3 DNA reads TGCGCCAGCAGTGAAAATTACAGGGATGGAAACACTGAAGCTTTCTTT.